These 21 T cell receptor beta chains came from one sample sequenced in a study of glioma-infiltrating T cells after dendritic cell vaccination. This table comes from immunoSEQ multiplex PCR, and its TCRdb copy is limited to in-frame clones, with some not included. The sample carries 80,000 to 95,000 clones, roughly 84% recorded once. The material was blood, obtained before dendritic cell vaccination. The receptors derive from a human donor with glioblastoma.

This chain links TRBV7-2 with TRBJ2-1, with D tentatively TRBD2 (7 bases). Germline CDR1 SGHTA, CDR2 FQGNSA. Trimming removed 8 bases at V and 3 bases at J, with 17 bases between. The CDR3 is made up of 15 amino acids. CDR3 DNA sequence: TGTGCCAGCCCTATCGGGGGGCTAGACTACAATGAGCAGTTCTTC. Encoded protein: CASPIGGLDYNEQFF.

The CDR3 DNA reads TGCAGCGTTAAGGGGCGGACTAGCGGATACTACGAGCAGTACTTC. Protein product: CSVKGRTSGYYEQYF. This chain uses TRBV29-1 with TRBJ2-7; 10 bases are a match to TRBD2. J was trimmed by 3 bases and V by 5 bases; bases with no gene match: 10. The V gene's germline CDR1 is SQVTM and CDR2 ANQGSEA. The CDR3 totals 15 residues.

This chain uses TRBV5-4 with TRBJ2-3; 9 bases align to TRBD1. The length of the CDR3 is 14 residues. In germline, CDR1 is SGHNT, CDR2 YYREEE (reference sequence). The V and J ends lost 5 bases and 4 bases, in that order; junction bases with no gene match: 5. The CDR3: CASRRDRVADTQYF. DNA for the CDR3: TGTGCCAGCAGACGGGACAGGGTGGCAGATACGCAGTATTTT.

The sample holds a few counts of this clone. The genes are TRBV5-1 and TRBJ1-1; TRBD1 matches 10 bases. This CDR3 is 15 amino acids long. The V gene's germline CDR1 is SGHRS and CDR2 YFSETQ. J lost 4 bases, V lost 4 bases, and 7 bases had no gene match. CDR3 protein: CASSSQTGGITEAFF. CDR3 bases: TGCGCCAGCAGCAGCCAGACAGGGGGCATCACTGAAGCTTTCTTT. Using reference TRBV5-1 and TRBJ1-1 for the parts outside the CDR3, the full variable domain is KAGVTQTPRYLIKTRGQQVTLSCSPISGHRSVSWYQQTPGQGLQFLFEYFSETQRNKGNFPGRFSGRQFSNSRSEMNVSTLELGDSALYLCASSSQTGGITEAFFGQGTRLTVV.

This clone was recorded a few times. The genes are TRBV10-3 and TRBJ2-3; 7 positions match TRBD2. Germline V CDR1 and CDR2: ENHRY, SYGVKD. This CDR3 is built from 16 residues. Losses at the gene ends were 11 bases for V and 0 bases for J; bases not matched to a gene: 14. CDR3 region: CASRLAGGYSTDTQYF. DNA for the CDR3: TGTGCCTCCCGTTTAGCGGGCGGATATAGCACAGATACGCAGTATTTT.

The chain couples TRBV21-1 to TRBJ2-1; whether TRBD2, the table's D call, matches the DNA was not checked. TRBV21-1 has pseudogene status. The CDR3 contains 14 residues. For the CDR3, the DNA is TGTGCCAGTGGAGGGAGGACTAGCGAAGGTGAGCAGTTCTTC. It yields the protein CASGGRTSEGEQFF.

This rearrangement joins TRBV6-1 to TRBJ2-1, with a weak D call TRBD2 (6 bases). The germline V gene has CDR1 MNHNS and CDR2 SASEGT. CDR3 length: 13 residues. V was clipped by 10 bases and J by 8 bases, with 18 bases between them. Here the CDR3 DNA reads TGTGCCACCTTGGCGGGGATTACGCATGAGCAGTTCTTC. Encoded protein: CATLAGITHEQFF.

The chain carries TRBV7-9 and TRBJ2-7, with 7 bases aligning to TRBD1. This CDR3 has 16 amino acids. Germline CDR1 reads SEHNR; CDR2 reads FQNEAQ (reference sequence). After removal of 4 bases from V and 3 bases from J, the junction contained 12 bases not matched to a gene. The CDR3 nucleotides read TGTGCCAGCAGCTCCCTCCGAGGGACAGACTACTACGAGCAGTACTTC. Its translation: CASSSLRGTDYYEQYF.

This clone turned up a few times. The CDR3 region is CASSQGAFSYEQYF. The CDR3 DNA reads TGCGCCAGCAGCCAGGGGGCCTTTTCCTACGAGCAGTACTTC. The chain has TRBV4-1 and TRBJ2-7; TRBD1 might be the D (6 bases). The V and J ends lost 3 bases and 1 base respectively, with 10 bases between them. This CDR3 is 14 amino acids long. Per the germline V gene, CDR1 is MGHRA and CDR2 is YSYEKL.

The V gene is TRBV7-2, the J gene TRBJ2-3; perhaps TRBD2 as D (5 bases). The germline V gene has CDR1 SGHTA and CDR2 FQGNSA. With 1 base removed from V and 1 base from J, the gap between germline ends came to 9 bases. This CDR3 comprises 15 residues. The CDR3 protein is CASSLEQRRTDTQYF. In nucleotides, the CDR3 is TGTGCCAGCAGCTTAGAACAGCGGCGCACAGATACGCAGTATTTT.

In nucleotides, the CDR3 is TGTGCCAGCAGGGGGTCCGGGCGGGACGAGCAGTACTTC. As protein: CASRGSGRDEQYF. This chain uses TRBV25-1 with TRBJ2-7, with D maybe TRBD2 (5 bases). This CDR3 has 13 amino acids. The V end lost 6 bases, the J end lost 5 bases, and 14 bases lay between the germline ends. Germline lookup yields CDR1 MGHDK and CDR2 SYGVNS.

V gene TRBV10-1 combines with J gene TRBJ1-2, with a possible D match to TRBD1 (5 bases). This CDR3 is 13 amino acids long. The V gene's germline CDR1 is WNHNN and CDR2 SYGVQD (reference sequence). The germline V and J ends were trimmed by 4 bases and 4 bases, with 10 bases remaining between them. DNA of the CDR3: TGCGCCAGCAGTGGAAGGGGTAGCTATGGCTACACCTTC. Translation: CASSGRGSYGYTF.

The gene calls are TRBV29-1 and TRBJ2-5; 7 bases are a match to TRBD2. The CDR3 is made up of 13 amino acids. The V gene's germline CDR1 is SQVTM and CDR2 ANQGSEA. Trimming at V came to 5 bases and at J to 3 bases, leaving 6 bases not matched to a gene. In nucleotides, the CDR3 is TGCAGCGTTAGCATGGGGGGGAAAGAGACCCAGTACTTC. As protein: CSVSMGGKETQYF.

The rearrangement joins TRBV29-1 to TRBJ2-6, with a tentative D call TRBD1 (6 bases). The CDR3 spans 16 residues. Germline lookup yields CDR1 SQVTM and CDR2 ANQGSEA. Trimming cost V 3 bases and J 2 bases, with 14 bases left between them. CDR3 amino acids: CSVDQQGTTGANVLTF. The CDR3 coding sequence is TGCAGCGTTGATCAACAGGGCACTACTGGGGCCAACGTCCTGACTTTC.

This clone was seen more than once but under ten times. This chain links TRBV5-1 with TRBJ1-4; 7 bases align to TRBD1. Looked up from germline, CDR1 is SGHRS and CDR2 is YFSETQ. After removal of 2 bases from V and 4 bases from J, the junction contained 2 bases not matched to a gene. CDR3 size: 14 residues. The CDR3, as DNA: TGCGCCAGCAGCTTTACAGGGGTTAATGAAAAACTGTTTTTT. Translation gives CASSFTGVNEKLFF.

The chain carries TRBV6-5 and TRBJ2-7; 8 bases agree with TRBD1. Germline V gives CDR1 MNHEY, CDR2 SVGAGI. The CDR3 runs to 15 residues. V lost 6 bases, J lost 6 bases, and 13 bases stayed unmatched. The chain's CDR3 is CASSPSQGAKFEQYF. Here the CDR3 DNA reads TGTGCCAGCAGCCCCTCCCAGGGGGCGAAGTTCGAGCAGTACTTC.

This chain connects TRBV6-5 to TRBJ1-1; possible D gene TRBD1, 5 bases. The V end was cut by 5 bases, the J end by 0 bases, with 7 bases between. This CDR3 is built from 13 residues. CDR1 and CDR2 from the germline V gene are MNHEY and SVGAGI. CDR3 protein: CASSRTLNTEAFF. As DNA, the CDR3 is TGTGCCAGCAGTCGGACATTGAACACTGAAGCTTTCTTT.

Only one count was recorded for this clone. V usage is TRBV2 and J usage is TRBJ2-2; D is ambiguous. Germline V gives CDR1 SNHLY, CDR2 FYNNEI. The V gene lost 2 bases and the J gene lost 7 bases, with 11 bases spanning the gap. This CDR3 is built from 14 residues. In DNA, the CDR3 is TGTGCCAGCAGTGAAACCCCACAGATCGGGGAGCTGTTTTTT. Translated: CASSETPQIGELFF. Based on the CDR3 plus reference TRBV2 and TRBJ2-2, the full variable domain is EPEVTQTPSHQVTQMGQEVILRCVPISNHLYFYWYRQILGQKVEFLVSFYNNEISEKSEIFDDQFSVERPDGSNFTLKIRSTKLEDSAMYFCASSETPQIGELFFGEGSRLTVL.

The rearrangement uses TRBV5-3 and TRBJ1-2; D is undetermined. TRBV5-3 carries the ORF label, with uncertain function. This CDR3 region has 13 residues. Between the trimmed V and J ends, which lost 1 base and 4 bases, there was a span of 8 bases. The CDR3 nucleotides are TGTGCCAGAAGCTTGTGGCGGTTCTATGGCTACACCTTC. This encodes CARSLWRFYGYTF.

Comments on this clone: A read error may produce the germline difference seen at one junction end. Additional DNA sequences in this sample encode the identical CDR3. The CDR3 DNA follows: TGTGCCAGCAGCCAAGAGGGGAGCTCCTACGAACAGTACTTC. Amino acid sequence: CASSQEGSSYEQYF. This rearrangement joins TRBV4-2 to TRBJ2-7, with D perhaps matching TRBD2 (5 bases). CDR1 is LGHNA, CDR2 YNFKEQ, per germline. The CDR3 loop spans 14 amino acids.

The CDR3 nucleotides read TGTGCCAGCAGTGAGGGCAGCCAGACCGGGGAGCTGTTTTTT. This codes for CASSEGSQTGELFF. The chain joins TRBV6-4 to TRBJ2-2; no reliable D call. The CDR3 totals 14 residues. The germline gives CDR1 MRHNA, CDR2 SNTAGT. V was pared by 3 bases and J by 5 bases, with 10 bases between.